Presented here are 20 T cell receptor beta chains from one specimen sequenced in a study of vaccination effects on CD4 cells after COVID-19. ViraFEST used viral peptide pools to expand antigen-specific CD4+ T cells before sequencing. Researchers isolated CD4+ T cells once approximately eleven days of culture had elapsed. Participants were given two doses of BNT162b2 or mRNA-1273 vaccine. These receptors lack a known antigen. TCRdb's copy holds only in-frame clones and misses some; the assay was immunoSEQ multiplex PCR. The table includes 13,000 to 15,000 clones, approximately 68% detected once. Sequenced here: CD4+ T cells from PBMCs cultured with SARS-CoV-2 spike peptides, sampled after COVID-19 vaccination. Receptors were obtained from a human donor who received a COVID-19 vaccine.

The rearrangement links TRBV4-2 to TRBJ1-1; D gene ambiguous. The ends were cut back, 0 bases at V and 6 bases at J, with 14 bases in the middle. CDR3 length: 15 amino acids. The germline gives CDR1 LGHNA, CDR2 YNFKEQ. CDR3 residues: CASSQDPTEPAEAFF. CDR3 in DNA: TGTGCCAGCAGCCAAGACCCTACAGAACCGGCTGAAGCTTTCTTT.

This clone has more than one count but fewer than ten. This chain connects TRBV30 to TRBJ2-7, with D unclear. V lost 4 bases, J lost 3 bases, and 10 bases lay in between. The CDR3 contains 12 residues. The germline V gene has CDR1 GTSNPN and CDR2 SVGIG (reference sequence). The CDR3 region has the DNA TGTGCCTGGACGGTAGATCGCTACGAGCAGTACTTC. This translates into CAWTVDRYEQYF.

This chain connects TRBV4-3 to TRBJ1-2; D is unclear. The CDR3 has 15 residues. CDR1 and CDR2 (germline): LGHNA, YSLEER. The V gene lost 0 bases and the J gene lost 2 bases, with 10 bases spanning the gap. In DNA, the CDR3 is TGCGCCAGCAGCCAAGATTATGGAGGAAACTATGGCTACACCTTC. Its protein product is CASSQDYGGNYGYTF.

This rearrangement joins TRBV7-2 to TRBJ2-5; 14 bases map to TRBD2. The CDR3 has 14 residues. V lost 4 bases to trimming and J lost 10 bases; unmatched junction nucleotides: 5. Germline V CDR1 and CDR2: SGHTA, FQGNSA. The CDR3 sequence is CASSSGLAGVDQYF. CDR3 sequence (DNA): TGTGCCAGCAGCTCGGGACTAGCGGGAGTTGACCAGTACTTC. Looking up the rest from reference TRBV7-2 and TRBJ2-5 gives the full variable domain: GAGVSQSPSNKVTEKGKDVELRCDPISGHTALYWYRQSLGQGLEFLIYFQGNSAPDKSGLPSDRFSAERTGGSVSTLTIQRTQQEDSAVYLCASSSGLAGVDQYFGPGTRLLVL.

The count of this clone is one. The chain has TRBV10-3 and TRBJ2-1; no definite D call. Germline V gene data show CDR1 as ENHRY and CDR2 as SYGVKD. CDR3 length equals 15 residues. V lost 8 bases to trimming and J lost 1 base, with 15 bases between them. The CDR3 spells CAIQTTTGSYNEQFF. DNA for the CDR3: TGTGCCATCCAGACGACGACTGGATCCTACAATGAGCAGTTCTTC.

The V gene is TRBV5-1, the J gene TRBJ2-1; possibly TRBD1 for D (5 bases). CDR1 is SGHRS and CDR2 is YFSETQ in the germline V gene. The V end lost 4 bases, the J end lost 8 bases, and 7 bases lay between the germline ends. CDR3 length equals 11 residues. In DNA, the CDR3 is TGCGCCAGCAGCGGGGCACATGAGCAGTTCTTC. It is translated as CASSGAHEQFF.

The chain combines TRBV4-1 with TRBJ2-7; no clear D. The CDR3 consists of 16 residues. Germline CDR1 MGHRA, CDR2 YSYEKL. Trimming left V 1 base short and J 0 bases short, with 13 bases between. CDR3 sequence (DNA): TGCGCCAGCAGCCAAGCTTCGGTGGGTAGCTCCTACGAGCAGTACTTC. The encoded protein is CASSQASVGSSYEQYF.

V usage is TRBV29-1 and J usage is TRBJ1-1; D is possibly TRBD1 (5 bases). The germline CDR1 and CDR2 sequences are SQVTM and ANQGSEA. This CDR3 region has 16 residues. Trimming cost V 1 base and J 0 bases, with 15 bases left between them. The CDR3 here is CSVEGRSGGLNTEAFF. For the CDR3, the DNA is TGCAGCGTTGAAGGGCGGAGCGGGGGTTTGAACACTGAAGCTTTCTTT.

The V and J genes are TRBV5-1 and TRBJ2-7; 7 bases are shared with TRBD2. Losses at the gene ends were 4 bases for V and 0 bases for J; bases not matched to a gene: 7. Germline V lookup: CDR1 SGHRS, CDR2 YFSETQ. The CDR3 totals 15 residues. In DNA, the CDR3 is TGCGCCAGCAGCCCCGGCGGGGGTACCTCCTACGAGCAGTACTTC. Translated, it gives CASSPGGGTSYEQYF. The full variable domain, rest sourced from reference TRBV5-1 and TRBJ2-7, is KAGVTQTPRYLIKTRGQQVTLSCSPISGHRSVSWYQQTPGQGLQFLFEYFSETQRNKGNFPGRFSGRQFSNSRSEMNVSTLELGDSALYLCASSPGGGTSYEQYFGPGTRLTVT.

The V call is TRBV10-1, the J call TRBJ2-5; 9 nucleotides agree with TRBD1. V shed 2 bases and J 3 bases; nucleotides not matched to a gene: 7. Looked up from germline, CDR1 is WNHNN and CDR2 is SYGVQD (reference sequence). The CDR3 is 16 amino acids. In nucleotides, the CDR3 is TGCGCCAGCAGTGAGACTTCCGGGACAGGGAAAGAGACCCAGTACTTC. Translation: CASSETSGTGKETQYF.

This clone came up a few times. V and J are TRBV3-1 (or the pseudogene TRBV3-2) and TRBJ2-7; 14 bases agree with TRBD2. This CDR3 contains 18 residues. CDR1 LGHDT and CDR2 YNNKEL come from the germline V gene (reference sequence). After removal of 3 bases from V and 5 bases from J, the junction contained 12 bases not matched to a gene. CDR3 amino acids: CASSHGLGLAGAGDEQYF. CDR3 bases: TGTGCCAGCAGCCACGGATTGGGACTAGCGGGAGCTGGGGACGAGCAGTACTTC.

This chain uses TRBV5-6 with TRBJ1-6, with D possibly TRBD1 on 5 matching bases. CDR3 size: 15 residues. The germline V and J ends were trimmed by 3 bases and 8 bases, with 15 bases remaining between them. CDR1 is SGHDT and CDR2 is YYEEEE in the germline V gene. CDR3 in amino acids: CASSSGPSGHSPLHF. In DNA form, the CDR3 reads TGTGCCAGCAGCTCGGGACCCAGCGGGCATTCACCCCTCCACTTT. Full variable domain (outside the CDR3, taken from reference TRBV5-6 and TRBJ1-6): DAGVTQSPTHLIKTRGQQVTLRCSPKSGHDTVSWYQQALGQGPQFIFQYYEEEERQRGNFPDRFSGHQFPNYSSELNVNALLLGDSALYLCASSSGPSGHSPLHFGNGTRLTVT.

V usage is TRBV6-1 and J usage is TRBJ2-4; D remains unclear. The germline CDR1 and CDR2 sequences are MNHNS and SASEGT. V shed 2 bases and J shed 14 bases, with 13 bases lying between them. The CDR3 loop spans 12 amino acids. CDR3 residues: CASSEIFGREYF. The CDR3, as DNA: TGTGCCAGCAGTGAAATTTTTGGACGGGAGTACTTC.

To note about this clone: Relative to the germline gene, one junction end is altered; a read error may explain this. This chain uses TRBV10-2 with TRBJ1-2, with D possibly TRBD1 on 6 matching bases. Germline loops: CDR1 WSHSY, CDR2 SAAADI. CDR3 length: 13 amino acids. This CDR3 reads CASISGERRLPYF. The CDR3 DNA reads as TGCGCCAGCATTTCAGGGGAGCGTAGGTTGCCTTACTTC.

V and J are TRBV3-1 (or the pseudogene TRBV3-2) and TRBJ2-7, with 7 bases matching TRBD1. This CDR3 comprises 14 residues. Trimming cost V 4 bases and J 0 bases; bases outside gene matches: 3. From germline, CDR1 is LGHDT and CDR2 YNNKEL (reference sequence). The CDR3 is CASSLQGDSYEQYF. Here the CDR3 DNA reads TGTGCCAGCAGCCTCCAGGGGGACTCCTACGAGCAGTACTTC.

The V gene is TRBV7-2, the J gene TRBJ1-2, with a possible D match to TRBD1 (5 bases). Germline CDR1 SGHTA, CDR2 FQGNSA. With 6 bases removed from V and 2 bases from J, the gap between germline ends came to 13 bases. The CDR3 loop spans 14 amino acids. CDR3 nucleotides: TGTGCCAGCAGTTACGGGAGGGGCAACTATGGCTACACCTTC. Its translation is CASSYGRGNYGYTF.

The DNA of the CDR3 is TGTGCTAGTGGTTTGGACAAGGGGCCCCCCTACAATGAGCAGTTCTTC. Protein sequence: CASGLDKGPPYNEQFF. The V and J genes are TRBV12-5 and TRBJ2-1; a possible D gene is TRBD1 (5 bases). Germline CDR1 reads LGHNT; CDR2 reads FRNRAP. The CDR3 contains 16 residues. Trimming pared 1 base from V and 2 bases from J, leaving 12 bases between.

This clone was seen a single time. CDR3 DNA sequence: TGTGCCAGCAGTTTGAGGACTAGCGGGCCCTACGAGCAGTACTTC. This translates into CASSLRTSGPYEQYF. V gene TRBV27 combines with J gene TRBJ2-7; TRBD2 agrees at 11 bases. This CDR3 spans 15 amino acids. The V and J ends lost 3 bases and 2 bases, in that order; junction bases with no gene match: 3. Per the germline V gene, CDR1 is MNHEY and CDR2 is SMNVEV (reference sequence).

The rearrangement links TRBV28 to TRBJ2-5; TRBD1 or TRBD2 may be the D gene (5 bases each). The CDR3 runs to 16 residues. Germline V gene data show CDR1 as MDHEN and CDR2 as SYDVKM. Between the trimmed V and J ends, which lost 4 bases and 5 bases, there was a span of 20 bases. The CDR3 here is CASSWDRRSPRETQYF. The CDR3 DNA reads as TGTGCCAGCAGTTGGGACCGGCGTTCCCCTCGGGAGACCCAGTACTTC.

The chain joins TRBV28 to TRBJ2-7; 8 nucleotides align to TRBD1. Trimming took 2 bases from V and 2 from J; bases not matched to a gene: 11. This CDR3 contains 17 residues. Germline V gives CDR1 MDHEN, CDR2 SYDVKM. DNA for the CDR3: TGTGCCAGCAGTTTAAACACAGGGGGTCGATCCGCCTACGAGCAGTACTTC. Amino acids: CASSLNTGGRSAYEQYF.